This T cell receptor beta chain was identified during a study of siplizumab effects on memory and regulatory T cells. Trimming shortened V by 4 bases and J by 5 bases, and 16 bases separated the two germline ends. The CDR3 loop spans 14 amino acids. Per germline, CDR1 SGHKS and CDR2 YYEKEE (reference sequence). TCRdb's copy holds only in-frame clones and misses some; the assay was immunoSEQ multiplex PCR. The table records about 69,000 clones, 75% to 90% of them present only once. The chain uses TRBV5-5 and TRBJ2-7; maybe TRBD2 (6 bases). The receptor comes from a human donor in good health. Sequencing input: Tregs sorted from blood. Here the CDR3 reads CASSRIGGIHEQYF. For the CDR3, the DNA is TGTGCCAGCAGCCGCATTGGAGGGATCCACGAGCAGTACTTC.